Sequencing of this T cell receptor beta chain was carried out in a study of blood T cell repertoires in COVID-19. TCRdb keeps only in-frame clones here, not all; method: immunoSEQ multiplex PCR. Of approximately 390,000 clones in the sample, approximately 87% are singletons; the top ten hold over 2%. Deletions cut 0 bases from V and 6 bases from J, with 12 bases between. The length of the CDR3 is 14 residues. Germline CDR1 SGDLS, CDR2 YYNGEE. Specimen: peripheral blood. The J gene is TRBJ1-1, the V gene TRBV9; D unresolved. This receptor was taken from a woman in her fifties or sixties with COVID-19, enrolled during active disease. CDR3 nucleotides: TGTGCCAGCAGCGTAGAACCCGGGGTGGCTGAAGCTTTCTTT. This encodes CASSVEPGVAEAFF.